This T cell receptor (beta chain) stems from a study of blood T cells in healthy people across ages. Germline loops: CDR1 MNHEY, CDR2 SMNVEV (reference sequence). The CDR3 is 13 residues long. The V segment lost 8 bases and the J segment 10 bases; nucleotides outside the gene matches: 6. Primed by a sample-barcoded 5' primer and a J-beta primer mix, a second PCR proceeded for about 7 to 11 cycles. TCRdb used MiXCR to reprocess the 5' RACE reads, holding one entry per CDR3 protein. The table lists 780,000 or so distinct CDR3 sequences, 25% of them singletons. The sample was also linked to a second study, of T cells of mothers and their children.

This TCR was recovered from a boy younger than 18 in good health. The specimen was blood. The chain links TRBV27 to TRBJ2-1; the match to TRBD2 covers 12 bases. The CDR3 coding sequence is TGTGCCAGCTTCGCTAGCGGGGGGGCCGAGCAGTTCTTC. Translation gives CASFASGGAEQFF.